This TCR beta chain was retrieved from a study of metastatic and nonmetastatic thyroid tumors. Background on the study: Both malignant and benign thyroid patients supplied peripheral blood and tumor or nodule tissue samples, across which the repertoires of these patients were then compared.

The CDR3 is made up of 15 amino acids. Trimming cost V 6 bases and J 1 base, with 13 bases left between them. Findings and caveats of the study: Reported TCR beta diversity, measured in blood and tumor, was significantly higher for malignant thyroid tumors than for benign nodules.

Thyroid surgery was preceded by no treatment in any patient. Authors' analysis steps: A papillary thyroid cancer distant-metastasis classifier was built from CDR3 differences across clinicopathological groups. TCRdb used MiXCR to call clones anew from the PCR reads. These V and J calls derive from TCRdb rather than the authors' analysis. The sample has some 20,000 clones, 15% to 18% seen once; the top ten hold approximately 18%. This clone was detected many times. The antigen remains undetermined. The chain recombines TRBV12-3 or TRBV12-4 with TRBJ1-3; D not certain. The source of this sequence is a female donor with papillary thyroid cancer or a benign thyroid nodule (not recorded which). Some clones in this sample may be carry-over from other donors' samples. Sequencing was performed on blood. This chain's CDR3 is CASSQMTPSGNTIYF. The CDR3 DNA reads as TGTGCCAGCAGCCAGATGACCCCTTCTGGAAACACCATATATTTT.